Below, 21 T cell receptor beta chains from the same sample are listed, as sequenced in a study of blood T cell repertoires in COVID-19. Sequencing was performed with immunoSEQ multiplex PCR; in TCRdb, only in-frame clones are kept and a portion is missing. The data contain around 300,000 clones, roughly 89% of them singletons. What was sequenced was peripheral blood. The receptors come from a middle-aged woman with COVID-19, enrolled during active disease.

This clone was seen just once. The J gene is TRBJ1-5, the V gene TRBV18; D not resolved. V lost 9 bases to trimming and J lost 0 bases, with 9 bases between them. The CDR3 consists of 13 residues. Germline V gene data show CDR1 as KGHSH and CDR2 as LQKENI. As DNA, the CDR3 is TGTGCCAGTCGCGGTTATAGCAATCAGCCCCAGCATTTT. This codes for CASRGYSNQPQHF. The variable domain in full, with the rest retrieved from reference TRBV18 and TRBJ1-5, is NAGVMQNPRHLVRRRGQEARLRCSPMKGHSHVYWYRQLPEEGLKFMVYLQKENIIDESGMPKERFSAEFPKEGPSILRIQQVVRGDSAAYFCASRGYSNQPQHFGDGTRLSIL.

This clone occurred a few times. This chain's CDR3 is CASSPNAGLAKNEQFF. The CDR3 DNA reads TGTGCCAGCAGCCCGAATGCGGGACTAGCGAAGAATGAGCAGTTCTTC. The chain links TRBV11-2 to TRBJ2-1; 10 bases line up with TRBD2. Germline CDR1 SGHAT, CDR2 FQNNGV. V shed 5 bases, J shed 7 bases, and the junction held 11 bases outside the gene matches. The CDR3 runs to 16 residues.

The chain joins TRBV11-3 to TRBJ2-7, with D hard to call. Trimming pared 2 bases from V and 6 bases from J, leaving 11 bases between. Per the germline V gene, CDR1 is SGHNT and CDR2 is YENEEA. The CDR3 spans 13 residues. This CDR3 reads CASSLYSTGEQYF. CDR3 DNA sequence: TGTGCCAGCAGCTTATACTCGACGGGCGAGCAGTACTTC.

This sequence joins TRBV5-1 and TRBJ1-6; no firm D call. This CDR3 is built from 15 residues. Germline V lookup: CDR1 SGHRS, CDR2 YFSETQ. V lost 0 bases and J 8 bases, leaving 12 bases between the germline ends. The CDR3 coding sequence is TGCGCCAGCAGCTTGGAGGTGCCGGCGGATTCACCCCTCCACTTT. Amino acids: CASSLEVPADSPLHF.

Only a few counts were recorded for this clone. The CDR3 region is CASSFLFGGGSPLHF. CDR3 in DNA: TGTGCCAGCAGCTTTCTCTTCGGGGGAGGTTCACCCCTCCACTTT. The rearrangement joins TRBV7-2 to TRBJ1-6, with D perhaps TRBD1 (5 bases). The V end lost 3 bases, the J end lost 9 bases, and 15 bases lay between the germline ends. This CDR3 spans 15 amino acids. CDR1 SGHTA and CDR2 FQGNSA come from the germline V gene.

This clone was observed a single time. The gene calls are TRBV28 and TRBJ1-6; D call uncertain. CDR3 length equals 15 residues. V was shortened by 3 bases and J by 6 bases, with 12 bases between the two germline ends. From germline, CDR1 is MDHEN and CDR2 SYDVKM. The CDR3 sequence: CASSFGRGRNSPLHF. The CDR3 nucleotides are TGTGCCAGCAGTTTCGGTCGAGGCCGTAATTCACCCCTCCACTTT.

The CDR3 loop is CASSSSTAGYTF. The CDR3 region has the DNA TGTGCCAGCAGCTCCTCGACAGCCGGCTACACCTTC. The chain carries TRBV7-2 and TRBJ1-2, with TRBD1 as a possible D gene (5 bases). The CDR3 sequence is 12 residues long. Germline V lookup: CDR1 SGHTA, CDR2 FQGNSA. The V gene lost 4 bases and the J gene lost 8 bases, with 11 bases spanning the gap.

This sequence joins TRBV30 and TRBJ2-7, with unresolved D. The germline CDR1 and CDR2 sequences are GTSNPN and SVGIG (reference sequence). The length of the CDR3 is 12 residues. V shed 3 bases and J shed 2 bases, with 8 bases lying between them. The CDR3 protein is CAWSPTTYEQYF. The CDR3 bases are TGTGCCTGGAGCCCAACTACCTACGAGCAGTACTTC.

A single count supports this clone. The genes are TRBV6-5 and TRBJ2-6; possible D gene TRBD2, 5 bases. The ends were cut back, 6 bases at V and 1 base at J, with 10 bases in the middle. Per the germline V gene, CDR1 is MNHEY and CDR2 is SVGAGI. The CDR3 contains 15 residues. CDR3 nucleotides: TGTGCCAGCAGGAGGGAGAGGTCTGGGGCCAACGTCCTGACTTTC. Its protein product is CASRRERSGANVLTF.

The chain is built from TRBV4-3 and TRBJ1-4, with D perhaps TRBD1 (6 bases). Per the germline V gene, CDR1 is LGHNA and CDR2 is YSLEER. V was pared by 0 bases and J by 5 bases, with 10 bases between. The length of the CDR3 is 15 residues. The CDR3 coding sequence is TGCGCCAGCAGCCAAGATGGACAGCGGAATGAAAAACTGTTTTTT. Translated, it gives CASSQDGQRNEKLFF.

The J gene is TRBJ1-2, the V gene TRBV30; possible D gene TRBD1, 6 bases. The germline V and J ends were trimmed by 4 bases and 8 bases, with 14 bases remaining between them. The CDR3 has 12 amino acids. The germline V gene has CDR1 GTSNPN and CDR2 SVGIG (reference sequence). The CDR3 loop is CAWISGQIGYTF. CDR3 nucleotide sequence: TGTGCCTGGATCTCCGGACAGATCGGCTACACCTTC.

The chain has TRBV7-9 and TRBJ1-4; 7 bases are shared with TRBD1. Germline loops: CDR1 SEHNR, CDR2 FQNEAQ (reference sequence). This CDR3 has 13 amino acids. J gave up 5 bases and V 4 bases, and 1 base lay outside the gene matches. The CDR3 here is CASSSGGNEKLFF. CDR3 nucleotide sequence: TGTGCCAGCAGCTCAGGGGGAAATGAAAAACTGTTTTTT.

The V and J genes are TRBV6-6 and TRBJ1-2; tentative D call: TRBD1 (5 bases). Germline CDR1 MNHNY, CDR2 SVGAGI (reference sequence). CDR3 length: 13 amino acids. V lost 6 bases and J 0 bases, leaving 8 bases between the germline ends. The CDR3 reads CASSPDTNYGYTF. CDR3 DNA: TGTGCCAGCAGCCCGGACACTAACTATGGCTACACCTTC.

The chain couples TRBV5-1 to TRBJ2-7; perhaps TRBD1 as D (6 bases). The germline V gene has CDR1 SGHRS and CDR2 YFSETQ. The CDR3 is made up of 15 amino acids. Deletions cut 0 bases from V and 3 bases from J, with 13 bases between. The CDR3 coding sequence is TGCGCCAGCAGCTTGGTTGTGACAGGAGACTACGAGCAGTACTTC. It is translated as CASSLVVTGDYEQYF.

The genes are TRBV9 and TRBJ2-1; TRBD2 agrees at 8 bases. Germline CDR1 reads SGDLS; CDR2 reads YYNGEE. This CDR3 has 16 amino acids. J lost 0 bases, V lost 1 base, and 3 bases had no gene match. The chain's CDR3 is CASSVLAGVSYNEQFF. CDR3 in DNA: TGTGCCAGCAGCGTACTAGCGGGCGTCTCCTACAATGAGCAGTTCTTC. The full variable domain, with the rest looked up from reference TRBV9 and TRBJ2-1, is DSGVTQTPKHLITATGQRVTLRCSPRSGDLSVYWYQQSLDQGLQFLIQYYNGEERAKGNILERFSAQQFPDLHSELNLSSLELGDSALYFCASSVLAGVSYNEQFFGPGTRLTVL.

V is TRBV7-2 and J is TRBJ1-5; perhaps TRBD1 as D (5 bases). The CDR3 runs to 14 residues. Germline V lookup: CDR1 SGHTA, CDR2 FQGNSA. Trimming stripped 1 base from V and 7 bases from J, with 11 bases between. CDR3 bases: TGTGCCAGCAGCTTAGTCAGGGTAGGCCAGCCCCAGCATTTT. Amino acid sequence: CASSLVRVGQPQHF.

This chain connects TRBV19 to TRBJ1-5, with D unclear. The CDR3 sequence is 15 residues long. Germline V lookup: CDR1 LNHDA, CDR2 SQIVND (reference sequence). With 3 bases removed from V and 0 bases from J, the gap between germline ends came to 9 bases. This CDR3 reads CASSMEQYSNQPQHF. The CDR3 DNA reads as TGTGCCAGTAGTATGGAACAGTATAGCAATCAGCCCCAGCATTTT. Filled out from reference TRBV19 and TRBJ1-5, the complete variable domain reads DGGITQSPKYLFRKEGQNVTLSCEQNLNHDAMYWYRQDPGQGLRLIYYSQIVNDFQKGDIAEGYSVSREKKESFPLTVTSAQKNPTAFYLCASSMEQYSNQPQHFGDGTRLSIL.

This clone showed up just once. V gene TRBV19 combines with J gene TRBJ1-1, with TRBD1 matching over 7 bases. Germline V gene lookup returns CDR1 LNHDA and CDR2 SQIVND (reference sequence). The CDR3 loop spans 13 amino acids. The V and J ends lost 4 bases and 4 bases, in that order; junction bases with no gene match: 3. CDR3 amino acids: CASSNTGATEAFF. The DNA of the CDR3 is TGTGCCAGTAGTAACACAGGGGCCACTGAAGCTTTCTTT.

This clone was seen a single time. This rearrangement joins TRBV5-1 to TRBJ2-3, with D perhaps TRBD2 (5 bases). The CDR3 runs to 14 residues. Trimming stripped 4 bases from V and 2 bases from J, with 11 bases between. Germline CDR1 reads SGHRS; CDR2 reads YFSETQ. CDR3 amino acids: CASSRDRPTDTQYF. The CDR3 DNA is TGCGCCAGCAGCCGGGATCGGCCCACAGATACGCAGTATTTT.

The V call is TRBV5-1, the J call TRBJ1-3, with 7 positions matching TRBD1. CDR3 length equals 16 residues. The germline gives CDR1 SGHRS, CDR2 YFSETQ. The trim removed 5 bases at V and 2 bases at J, leaving 10 bases unmatched. The DNA for the CDR3 is TGCGCCAGCAGTTTAACTGGACAGGCTACTGGAAACACCATATATTTT. Translated: CASSLTGQATGNTIYF.

The chain links TRBV6-5 to TRBJ2-6; a possible D gene is TRBD1 (5 bases). The CDR3 totals 16 residues. The V end was cut by 2 bases, the J end by 0 bases, with 8 bases between. The V gene's germline CDR1 is MNHEY and CDR2 SVGAGI. The CDR3 loop reads CASSYLRDSGANVLTF. The CDR3 bases are TGTGCCAGCAGTTACCTCAGGGACTCTGGGGCCAACGTCCTGACTTTC.